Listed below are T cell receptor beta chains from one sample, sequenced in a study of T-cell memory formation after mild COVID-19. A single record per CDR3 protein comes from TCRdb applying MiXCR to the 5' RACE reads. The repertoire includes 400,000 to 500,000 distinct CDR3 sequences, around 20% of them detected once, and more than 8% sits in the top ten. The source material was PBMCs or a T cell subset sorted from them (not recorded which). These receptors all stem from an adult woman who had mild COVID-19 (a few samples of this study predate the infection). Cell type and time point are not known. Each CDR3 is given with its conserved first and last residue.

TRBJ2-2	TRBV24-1	CATSDLPPNTGELFF
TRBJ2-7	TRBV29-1	CSVRQHYEQYF
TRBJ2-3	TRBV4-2	CASSQGDTSNTQYF
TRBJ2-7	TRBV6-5	CASSYSPAETYSYEQYF
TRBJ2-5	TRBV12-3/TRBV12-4	CASSLWSSGETQYF
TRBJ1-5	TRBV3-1	CASSQDMGTRLPQHF
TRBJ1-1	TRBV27	CASRLAGLNTEAFF
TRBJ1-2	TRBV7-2	CASSSLGSYYGYTF
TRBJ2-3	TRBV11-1	CASSFSSDTQYF
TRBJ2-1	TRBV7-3	CASSFTGGSPLNEQFF
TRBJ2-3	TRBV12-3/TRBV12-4	CASRFSTDTQYF
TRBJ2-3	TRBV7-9	CASSPPEYTQYF
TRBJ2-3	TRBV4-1	CASSQDLADTQYF
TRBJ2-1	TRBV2	CASSGTSGPTYNEQFF
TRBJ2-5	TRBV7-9	CASSATSGGARETQYF
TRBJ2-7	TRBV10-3	CAISESLDGSYEQYF
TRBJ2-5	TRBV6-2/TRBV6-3	CATTYRGRVGETQYF
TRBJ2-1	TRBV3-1	CASSQSDTGTYNEQFF
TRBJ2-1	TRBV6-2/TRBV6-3	CASSPPAFNEQFF
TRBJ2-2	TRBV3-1	CASDNSHTGELFF
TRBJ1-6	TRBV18	CASSPYSGTGNSPLHF
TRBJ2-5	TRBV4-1	CASSQAGVLQETQYF
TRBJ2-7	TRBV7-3	CASSAVGNSYEQYF
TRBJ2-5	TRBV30	CAWSSGGSRETQYF
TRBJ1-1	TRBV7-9	CASSLGGALNTEAFF
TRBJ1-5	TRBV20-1	CSAKTGTYSNQPQHF
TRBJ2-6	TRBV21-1	CASSKVGGSGANVLTF
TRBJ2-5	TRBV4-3	CASSQDLMYTQYF
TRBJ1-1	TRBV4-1	CASSQDWRTEAFF
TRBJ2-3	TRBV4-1	CASSRSGGPSTDTQYF
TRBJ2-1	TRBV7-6	CASSPSSGGALYNEQFF
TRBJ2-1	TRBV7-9	CASSLGGLADYNEQFF
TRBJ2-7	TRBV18	CASSPTLMDRNYEQYF
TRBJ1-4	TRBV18	CASSPAAGDNEKLFF
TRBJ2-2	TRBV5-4	CASSLPTLAGGPVGELFF
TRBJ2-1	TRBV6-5	CASFGSSYNEQFF
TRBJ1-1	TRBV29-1	CSVAGTKTGRTEAFF
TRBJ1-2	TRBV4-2	CASSHEDGTGYGYTF
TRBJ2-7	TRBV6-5	CASSYSVTGPYEQYF
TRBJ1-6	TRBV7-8	CASSLESSYKSPLHF
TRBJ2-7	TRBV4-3	CASSQQASEKYEQYF
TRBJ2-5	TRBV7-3	CASSLNPTQETQYF
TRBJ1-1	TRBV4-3	CASSRTGGVTEAFF
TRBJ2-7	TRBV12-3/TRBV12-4	CASSTGTGFNEQYF
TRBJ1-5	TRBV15	CATSRVGTDQPQHF
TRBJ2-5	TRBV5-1	CASSWADRDQETQYF
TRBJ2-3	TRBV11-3	CASSSYGVRGSAGQYF
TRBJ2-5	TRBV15	CATRTASGGRTQETQYF
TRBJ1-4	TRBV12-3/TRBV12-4	CASSPPGLNNEKLFF
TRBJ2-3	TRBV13	CASSLENAVAGGPTDTQYF
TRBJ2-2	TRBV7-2	CASSSPGLAGVITGELFF
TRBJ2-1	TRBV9	CASGTGDNNEQFF
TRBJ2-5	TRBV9	CASSPGGAQETQYF
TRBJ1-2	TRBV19	CASTADRGYYGYTF